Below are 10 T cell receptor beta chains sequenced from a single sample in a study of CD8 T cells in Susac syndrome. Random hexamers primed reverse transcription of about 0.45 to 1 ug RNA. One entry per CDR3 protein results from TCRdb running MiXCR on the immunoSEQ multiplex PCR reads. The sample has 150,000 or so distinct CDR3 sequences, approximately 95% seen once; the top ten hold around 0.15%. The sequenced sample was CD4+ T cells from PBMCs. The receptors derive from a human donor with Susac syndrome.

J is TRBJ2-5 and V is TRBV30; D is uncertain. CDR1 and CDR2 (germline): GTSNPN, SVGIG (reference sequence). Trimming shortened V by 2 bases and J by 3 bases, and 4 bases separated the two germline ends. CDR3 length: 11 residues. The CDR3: CAWSLEETQYF. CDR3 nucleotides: TGTGCCTGGAGTTTGGAAGAGACCCAGTACTTC. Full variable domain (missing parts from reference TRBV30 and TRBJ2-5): SQTIHQWPATLVQPVGSPLSLECTVEGTSNPNLYWYRQAAGRGLQLLFYSVGIGQISSEVPQNLSASRPQDRQFILSSKKLLLSDSGFYLCAWSLEETQYFGPGTRLLVL.

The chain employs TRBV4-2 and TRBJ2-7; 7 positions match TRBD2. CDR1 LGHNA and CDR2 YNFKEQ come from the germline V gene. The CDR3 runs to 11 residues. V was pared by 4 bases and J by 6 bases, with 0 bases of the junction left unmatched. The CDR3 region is CASSREGEQYF. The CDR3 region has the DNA TGTGCCAGCAGCCGGGAGGGCGAGCAGTACTTC.

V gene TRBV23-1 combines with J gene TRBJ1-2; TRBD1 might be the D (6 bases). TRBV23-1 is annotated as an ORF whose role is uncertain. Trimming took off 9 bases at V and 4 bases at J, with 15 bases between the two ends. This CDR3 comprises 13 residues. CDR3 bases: TGCGCCAGGAGAAAACAGGGATGCTATGGCTACACCTTC. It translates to CARRKQGCYGYTF.

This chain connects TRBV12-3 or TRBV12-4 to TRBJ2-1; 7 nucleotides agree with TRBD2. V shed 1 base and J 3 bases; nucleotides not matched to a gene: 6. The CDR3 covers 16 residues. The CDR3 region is CASSLGMREFYNEQFF. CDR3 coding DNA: TGTGCCAGCAGTTTAGGTATGCGGGAGTTCTACAATGAGCAGTTCTTC.

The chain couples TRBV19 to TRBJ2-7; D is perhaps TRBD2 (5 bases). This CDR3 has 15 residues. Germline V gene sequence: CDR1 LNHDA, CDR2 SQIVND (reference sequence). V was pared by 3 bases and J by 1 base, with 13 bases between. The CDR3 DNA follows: TGTGCCAGTAGTATCCTAAGGAGAGGGTCCTACGAGCAGTACTTC. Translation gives CASSILRRGSYEQYF.

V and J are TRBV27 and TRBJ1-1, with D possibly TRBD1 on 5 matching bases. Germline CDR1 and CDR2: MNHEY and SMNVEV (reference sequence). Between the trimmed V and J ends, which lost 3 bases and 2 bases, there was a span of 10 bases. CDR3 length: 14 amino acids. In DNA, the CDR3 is TGTGCCAGCAGTTTTCTTCAGGGAAACACTGAAGCTTTCTTT. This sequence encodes CASSFLQGNTEAFF.

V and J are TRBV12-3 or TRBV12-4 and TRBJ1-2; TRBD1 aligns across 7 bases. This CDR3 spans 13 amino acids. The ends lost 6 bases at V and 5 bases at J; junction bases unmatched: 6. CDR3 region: CASSTGAGYGYTF. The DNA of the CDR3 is TGTGCCAGCAGCACAGGGGCCGGATATGGCTACACCTTC.

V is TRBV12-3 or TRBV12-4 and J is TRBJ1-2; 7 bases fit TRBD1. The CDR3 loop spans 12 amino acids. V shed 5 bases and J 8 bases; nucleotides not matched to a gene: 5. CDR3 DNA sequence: TGTGCCAGCAGTCGACAGGGATGGGGCTACACCTTC. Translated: CASSRQGWGYTF.

For the CDR3, the DNA is TGTGCCAGCAGTGGGGGGACAGGCAGCCGACAGCCCCAGCATTTT. The encoded protein is CASSGGTGSRQPQHF. The V gene is TRBV2, the J gene TRBJ1-5, with 8 bases aligning to TRBD1. There are 15 residues in the CDR3. Germline values: CDR1 SNHLY, CDR2 FYNNEI. Trimming at V came to 4 bases and at J to 7 bases, leaving 9 bases not matched to a gene.

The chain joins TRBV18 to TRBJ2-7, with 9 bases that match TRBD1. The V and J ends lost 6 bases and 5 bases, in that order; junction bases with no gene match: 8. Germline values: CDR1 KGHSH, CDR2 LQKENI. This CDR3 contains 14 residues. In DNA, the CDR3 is TGTGCCAGCTCCCCCGGGACAGGGATGGACGAGCAGTACTTC. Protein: CASSPGTGMDEQYF. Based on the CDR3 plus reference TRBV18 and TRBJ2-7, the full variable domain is NAGVMQNPRHLVRRRGQEARLRCSPMKGHSHVYWYRQLPEEGLKFMVYLQKENIIDESGMPKERFSAEFPKEGPSILRIQQVVRGDSAAYFCASSPGTGMDEQYFGPGTRLTVT.